The source of this T cell receptor beta chain is a study of CD8+ T cells in alopecia areata. Study-wide points: Treatment with tofacitinib significantly lowered scalp clonality and reduced expanded CD8+ clones among the top 100.

Comment on this clone: Its antigen remains unknown.

Extracted from the samples, RNA was reverse transcribed into cDNA to serve as the sequencing template. Using immunoSEQ multiplex PCR, the repertoire was profiled, and TCRdb retains in-frame clones only, with some absent. The repertoire holds about 190,000 clones, with 60% to 70% as singletons. CDR1 and CDR2 (germline): LNHNV, YYDKDF (reference sequence). V was cut by 5 bases and J by 4 bases, with 18 bases left in between. The CDR3 extends over 16 amino acids. Treatment denoted: oral pan-JAK inhibitor, 5-10 mg twice daily. PBMCs yielded sorted CD4+ and CD8+ T cells. The sequence derives from a human donor with alopecia areata. The V call is TRBV15, the J call TRBJ1-5; D gene ambiguous. Specimen: CD4+ T cells sorted from blood, collected at week 4, from a patient treated with tofacitinib. CDR3 sequence reads: CATSDPKGGWNQPQHF. Here the CDR3 DNA reads TGTGCCACCAGCGATCCGAAAGGTGGCTGGAATCAGCCCCAGCATTTT.